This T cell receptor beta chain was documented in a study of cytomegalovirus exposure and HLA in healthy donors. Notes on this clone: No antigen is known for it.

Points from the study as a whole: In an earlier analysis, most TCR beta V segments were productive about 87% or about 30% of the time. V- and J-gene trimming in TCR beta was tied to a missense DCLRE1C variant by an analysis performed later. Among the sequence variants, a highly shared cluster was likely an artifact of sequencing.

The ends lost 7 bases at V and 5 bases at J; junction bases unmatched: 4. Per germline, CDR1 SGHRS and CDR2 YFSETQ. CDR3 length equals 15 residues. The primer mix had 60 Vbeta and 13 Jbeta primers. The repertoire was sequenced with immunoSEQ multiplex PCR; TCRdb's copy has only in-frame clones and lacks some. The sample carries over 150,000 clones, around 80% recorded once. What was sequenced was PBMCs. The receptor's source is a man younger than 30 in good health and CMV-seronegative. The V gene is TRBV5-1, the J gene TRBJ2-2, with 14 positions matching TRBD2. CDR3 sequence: CASSRTSGGTGELFF. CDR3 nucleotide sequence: TGCGCCAGCTCGAGGACTAGCGGGGGGACCGGGGAGCTGTTTTTT.